These 14 T cell receptor beta chains share one sample of origin, sequenced in a study of Ad26.COV2.S vaccination and SARS-CoV-2 variants. Treatment noted: around 19 received Ad26.COV2.S at low or high dose, single or two shots; 5 received placebo; per-sample allocation not given. Day 63 following the first vaccine or placebo injection was when the samples were taken. Using immunoSEQ multiplex PCR, the repertoire was profiled, and TCRdb retains in-frame clones only, with some absent. The data show over 300,000 clones, with 83% seen just once and around 7.4% held by the top ten. Source: peripheral blood, taken in a trial of Ad26.COV2.S vaccine versus placebo. These receptors all come from a person between 18 and 65 years old who received the Ad26.COV2.S COVID-19 vaccine or a placebo.

The J gene is TRBJ1-1, the V gene TRBV6-5; D is uncertain. Looked up from germline, CDR1 is MNHEY and CDR2 is SVGAGI. This CDR3 is built from 14 residues. With 0 bases removed from V and 4 bases from J, the gap between germline ends came to 9 bases. CDR3 protein: CASSYSGAGTEAFF. CDR3 coding DNA: TGTGCCAGCAGTTACTCAGGTGCGGGCACTGAAGCTTTCTTT.

V gene TRBV21-1 combines with J gene TRBJ2-5; the D call TRBD1 from the table was never checked on the DNA. TRBV21-1 constitutes a pseudogene. This CDR3 contains 18 residues. For the CDR3, the DNA is TGTGCCAGCAGCAAAGATTGCGATGGTGAGAAGGGGAAAGAGACCCAGTACTTC. Its protein product is CASSKDCDGEKGKETQYF.

The CDR3 here is CASSFQVVRGSEQYF. The CDR3 DNA is TGTGCCAGCAGCTTCCAGGTAGTGCGGGGCAGCGAGCAGTACTTC. The V gene is TRBV7-2, the J gene TRBJ2-7; D might be TRBD2 (6 bases). Trimming removed 3 bases from V and 6 bases from J, with 18 bases in between. This CDR3 region has 15 residues. In germline, CDR1 is SGHTA, CDR2 FQGNSA. The full variable domain, rest sourced from reference TRBV7-2 and TRBJ2-7, is GAGVSQSPSNKVTEKGKDVELRCDPISGHTALYWYRQSLGQGLEFLIYFQGNSAPDKSGLPSDRFSAERTGGSVSTLTIQRTQQEDSAVYLCASSFQVVRGSEQYFGPGTRLTVT.

The J gene is TRBJ1-1, the V gene TRBV19; perhaps TRBD1 as D (5 bases). The germline CDR1 and CDR2 sequences are LNHDA and SQIVND (reference sequence). Trimming removed 3 bases from V and 10 bases from J, with 15 bases in between. This CDR3 contains 13 residues. CDR3 in amino acids: CASSIAGPLRAFF. The CDR3 region has the DNA TGTGCCAGTAGTATCGCAGGGCCGCTACGAGCTTTCTTT.

This clone was picked up a small number of times. The V gene is TRBV4-1, the J gene TRBJ2-2, with TRBD1 as a possible D gene (5 bases). The CDR3 runs to 14 residues. V was trimmed by 4 bases and J by 1 base, leaving 7 bases between them. The V gene's germline CDR1 is MGHRA and CDR2 YSYEKL. The CDR3 loop is CASSLGENTGELFF. In DNA, the CDR3 is TGCGCCAGCAGCCTAGGGGAGAACACCGGGGAGCTGTTTTTT.

The sample holds a few counts of this clone. The V gene is TRBV9, the J gene TRBJ2-1; unclear D gene. CDR1 is SGDLS and CDR2 is YYNGEE in the germline V gene. The CDR3 loop spans 11 amino acids. With 0 bases removed from V and 9 bases from J, the gap between germline ends came to 4 bases. The chain's CDR3 is CASSVGREQFF. The CDR3 bases are TGTGCCAGCAGCGTAGGGCGTGAGCAGTTCTTC.

The chain carries TRBV11-3 and TRBJ2-7, with D possibly being TRBD2 (6 bases). V was cut by 6 bases and J by 4 bases, with 10 bases left in between. Germline V lookup: CDR1 SGHNT, CDR2 YENEEA. This CDR3 region has 12 residues. CDR3 sequence reads: CASRKGRYEQYF. The DNA for the CDR3 is TGTGCCAGCAGAAAAGGGAGGTACGAGCAGTACTTC.

The chain couples TRBV9 to TRBJ1-2; no definite D call. V gave up 4 bases and J gave up 6 bases, with 19 bases separating them. The germline V gene has CDR1 SGDLS and CDR2 YYNGEE. This CDR3 comprises 15 residues. The CDR3: CASSTSNSRRDGYTF. CDR3 nucleotides: TGTGCCAGCAGCACTAGTAACTCACGAAGGGATGGCTACACCTTC.

For the CDR3, the DNA is TGTGCCAGCAGCCCCTCAGTACTAGCGTCGTCCTACAATGAGCAGTTCTTC. Protein sequence: CASSPSVLASSYNEQFF. V and J are TRBV11-2 and TRBJ2-1, with 7 bases identical to TRBD2. This CDR3 has 17 amino acids. Looked up from germline, CDR1 is SGHAT and CDR2 is FQNNGV. Unmatched junction bases numbered 11, after V lost 5 bases and J lost 1 base.

The chain has TRBV27 and TRBJ2-2; 8 positions agree with TRBD1. Trimming removed 9 bases from V and 1 base from J; junction bases left unmatched: 4. Germline V gives CDR1 MNHEY, CDR2 SMNVEV (reference sequence). CDR3 length: 14 residues. CDR3 in amino acids: CASWTGLNTGELFF. DNA of the CDR3: TGTGCCAGTTGGACAGGGCTGAACACCGGGGAGCTGTTTTTT.

The V gene is TRBV6-2 or TRBV6-3, the J gene TRBJ1-3, with TRBD1 identical over 7 bases. The CDR3 consists of 20 residues. The V gene end was trimmed by 4 bases and the J gene end by 0 bases; junction bases not matched to a gene: 18. CDR1 is MNHEY and CDR2 is SVGEGT in the germline V gene. The CDR3 DNA reads TGTGCCAGCAGTTCCACGAGGGGGGACAGTCTGTCATTCTCTGGAAACACCATATATTTT. Translating it yields CASSSTRGDSLSFSGNTIYF.

The rearrangement uses TRBV6-4 and TRBJ2-1; D is uncertain. CDR3 length: 13 residues. Trimming took off 8 bases at V and 6 bases at J, with 14 bases between the two ends. Germline V gene sequence: CDR1 MRHNA, CDR2 SNTAGT. This chain's CDR3 is CASGETPGNEQFF. The CDR3 coding sequence is TGTGCCAGCGGAGAGACTCCCGGCAATGAGCAGTTCTTC.

This clone was counted between two and nine times. This sequence joins TRBV6-4 and TRBJ1-5; D not certain. The CDR3 has 13 amino acids. The germline V gene has CDR1 MRHNA and CDR2 SNTAGT. Trimming took off 5 bases at V and 4 bases at J, with 9 bases between the two ends. CDR3 nucleotides: TGTGCCAGCAGTTCCACAGAAAATCAGCCCCAGCATTTT. Translating gives CASSSTENQPQHF.

Written as DNA, the CDR3 is TGTGCCAGCAGCGTAGACGGTTATAATTCACCCCTCCACTTT. As protein: CASSVDGYNSPLHF. The gene calls are TRBV9 and TRBJ1-6; no reliable D call. Germline V gene sequence: CDR1 SGDLS, CDR2 YYNGEE. V shed 0 bases and J shed 4 bases, with 5 bases lying between them. The CDR3 totals 14 residues.